This T cell receptor (beta chain) stems from a study of OX40 agonist ivuxolimab in advanced cancers. Trimming took off 0 bases at V and 7 bases at J, with 16 bases between the two ends. CDR3 length: 16 amino acids. Germline V lookup: CDR1 LGHNA, CDR2 YNFKEQ. Study-level results: CD8+ T cells were the subset that, on average, had more expanded clones than CD4+. With doses of 0.1-3.0 mg/kg, partial responders showed among the lowest clonal expansion.

Data came from immunoSEQ multiplex PCR; TCRdb stores just in-frame clones and leaves some out. Of 92,000 or so clones in the sample, under 85% were seen once. This clone was recorded only once. Its antigen is not identified. This TCR came from an adult with an advanced solid tumor such as melanoma, head and neck, liver or kidney cancer. Specimen: CD4+ or CD8+ T cells sorted from blood, collected in a trial of the OX40 agonist ivuxolimab. J is TRBJ2-1 and V is TRBV4-2, with a tentative D call TRBD1 (6 bases). The CDR3 sequence is CASSQDRMGARNEQFF. In DNA, the CDR3 is TGTGCCAGCAGCCAAGATCGAATGGGGGCAAGGAATGAGCAGTTCTTC.